These T cell receptor beta chains were read from a single sample in a study of CD8 T cells in Susac syndrome. TCRdb analysed the immunoSEQ multiplex PCR reads with MiXCR anew, one entry per CDR3 protein. The sample lists under 300,000 distinct CDR3 sequences; 90% to 96% were seen once. Sample: CD4+ T cells from PBMCs. The receptors shown here come from a human donor with Susac syndrome. Both conserved end residues are trimmed from each CDR3.

v_call cdr3_aa
TRBV28 ASSSRHRGPSEQY
TRBV9 ASSPLGLAGEIDTQY
TRBV28 ASSPLGTDTQY
TRBV5-1 ASSLTGMGETQY
TRBV5-1 ASSLQGWEQF
TRBV9 ASSVGDRSGANVLT
TRBV29-1 SVEPRLAYSEQF
TRBV7-9 ASSNEWASQFSTDTQY
TRBV30 AWSVQGLNYGYT
TRBV19 ASTLGWGTEAF
TRBV15 ATSRDLSGRGHGETQY
TRBV23-1 ASSQLDRVDTEAF
TRBV30 AWNTGKGNQPQH
TRBV20-1 SAPKIAGGHEQY
TRBV28 ASSSWTREETQY
TRBV6-5 ASRESANYGYT
TRBV2 ASIPWGGRWTGELF
TRBV18 ASSPEQETQY
TRBV11-3 ASSFRNAQETQY
TRBV2 ASSEYEQY
TRBV29-1 SVELAGKSDTQY
TRBV11-2 AGGNYGYT
TRBV12-3/TRBV12-4 ASSLTSWGTQQETQY
TRBV12-3/TRBV12-4 ASSLFRTGVGYT
TRBV4-2 ASSRDSSGNTIY
TRBV20-1 SARYSWAGTGELF
TRBV28 ASLTGGSPSYNEQF
TRBV9 ASSGEVTTDIQY
TRBV28 ASSLSSVANVLT
TRBV3-1 ASSQEGAFKAYEQY
TRBV5-4 ASRLSSTMNTEAF
TRBV7-2 ASSLLGGTDTQY
TRBV4-1 ASSPWTGPSNQPQH
TRBV11-2 ASSLLGLASVNEQF
TRBV28 ASCRGYQPQH
TRBV9 ASSAQSRGETQY
TRBV14 ASSQGRTGAADTQY